Below are 20 T cell receptor beta chains sequenced from a single sample in a study of T cells in Graves' hyperthyroidism and ophthalmopathy. Amplification of TCR beta CDR3 regions used RNA as the template. First-round RT-PCR targeting the TCR CDR3 was performed with the HTBI primer set. From the multiplex PCR reads, TCRdb called clonotypes with MiXCR, one entry per CDR3 protein. This table holds around 300,000 distinct CDR3 sequences, roughly a fifth found once. The sample comprised blood. Receptor source: a man aged 50 or older with Graves' ophthalmopathy.

This clonotype turned up a few times. The CDR3 DNA reads as TGCGCCAGCAGCCTACGGGGACAGGGAAATTACGAGCAGTACTTC. This codes for CASSLRGQGNYEQYF. The chain combines TRBV5-1 with TRBJ2-7; 9 bases map to TRBD1. V lost 4 bases, J lost 4 bases, and 9 bases stayed unmatched. The CDR3 loop spans 15 amino acids. Per germline, CDR1 SGHRS and CDR2 YFSETQ.

The chain is built from TRBV2 and TRBJ2-1; 14 nucleotides line up with TRBD2. CDR1 is SNHLY, CDR2 FYNNEI, per germline. V shed 4 bases, J shed 0 bases, and the junction held 11 bases outside the gene matches. This CDR3 spans 20 amino acids. The CDR3 here is CASSASRLAGGRSSYNEQFF. In nucleotides, the CDR3 is TGTGCCAGCAGTGCCAGTAGACTAGCGGGAGGGCGGAGCTCCTACAATGAGCAGTTCTTC. The variable domain in full, with the rest retrieved from reference TRBV2 and TRBJ2-1, is EPEVTQTPSHQVTQMGQEVILRCVPISNHLYFYWYRQILGQKVEFLVSFYNNEISEKSEIFDDQFSVERPDGSNFTLKIRSTKLEDSAMYFCASSASRLAGGRSSYNEQFFGPGTRLTVL.

This clonotype came up a few times. The chain has TRBV14 and TRBJ2-1, with TRBD1 matching 9 bases. The CDR3 runs to 14 residues. J was trimmed by 8 bases and V by 2 bases; bases with no gene match: 4. CDR1 is SGHDN, CDR2 FVKESK, per germline. CDR3 region: CASSQLQGADEQFF. CDR3 in DNA: TGTGCCAGCAGCCAACTACAGGGGGCCGATGAGCAGTTCTTC.

This clonotype was counted ten times or more. The chain has TRBV2 and TRBJ1-1; D uncertain. The germline gives CDR1 SNHLY, CDR2 FYNNEI. V was shortened by 4 bases and J by 0 bases, with 12 bases between the two germline ends. The CDR3 spans 15 residues. The CDR3 reads CASSGWVLMNTEAFF. DNA for the CDR3: TGTGCCAGCAGTGGTTGGGTCCTAATGAACACTGAAGCTTTCTTT.

The rearrangement joins TRBV3-1 to TRBJ1-4; 7 bases fit TRBD1. Looked up from germline, CDR1 is LGHDT and CDR2 is YNNKEL (reference sequence). Trimming took 1 base from V and 4 from J; bases not matched to a gene: 6. This CDR3 is 16 amino acids long. The CDR3 is CASSQGFRDSNEKLFF. Written as DNA, the CDR3 is TGTGCCAGCAGCCAAGGTTTTCGGGACAGTAATGAAAAACTGTTTTTT.

This chain uses TRBV6-5 with TRBJ2-7; D uncertain. Germline V CDR1 and CDR2: MNHEY, SVGAGI. Deletions cut 2 bases from V and 5 bases from J, with 4 bases between. This CDR3 region has 11 residues. In DNA, the CDR3 is TGTGCCAGCAGTTACGGGCACGAGCAGTACTTC. This gives the protein CASSYGHEQYF.

This clonotype was detected ten times or more. The chain combines TRBV3-1 with TRBJ2-7; 12 bases match TRBD2. This CDR3 comprises 16 residues. Germline V CDR1 and CDR2: LGHDT, YNNKEL (reference sequence). Trimming took 3 bases from V and 4 from J; bases not matched to a gene: 7. Here the CDR3 reads CASSHRLAGDPYEQYF. CDR3 DNA sequence: TGTGCCAGCAGCCACCGACTAGCGGGGGATCCATACGAGCAGTACTTC.

This clonotype was seen only a few times. The V gene is TRBV7-6, the J gene TRBJ2-3, with 7 bases that match TRBD2. Germline lookup yields CDR1 SGHVS and CDR2 FNYEAQ. The CDR3 length is 12 residues. Losses at the gene ends were 5 bases for V and 9 bases for J; bases not matched to a gene: 5. DNA for the CDR3: TGTGCCAGCAGCGCGGGAGCGGAGACGCAGTATTTT. Its translation: CASSAGAETQYF.

The V gene is TRBV20-1, the J gene TRBJ2-1; 12 bases line up with TRBD2. Germline CDR1 DFQATT, CDR2 SNEGSKA (reference sequence). The CDR3 has 17 residues. With V trimmed by 0 bases and J by 3 bases, 6 bases remained unmatched. CDR3 protein: CSARDVLAGGFYNEQFF. Here the CDR3 DNA reads TGCAGTGCTAGAGATGTACTAGCGGGAGGATTCTACAATGAGCAGTTCTTC.

This clonotype showed up many times. This chain connects TRBV29-1 to TRBJ2-7; TRBD1 aligns across 10 bases. The CDR3 length is 15 residues. The ends lost 0 bases at V and 6 bases at J; junction bases unmatched: 8. Germline CDR1 SQVTM, CDR2 ANQGSEA. The CDR3 loop is CSVEDGGQGPSEQYF. In nucleotides, the CDR3 is TGCAGCGTTGAAGATGGGGGACAGGGGCCTAGCGAGCAGTACTTC.

There are many counts of this clonotype. The rearrangement links TRBV7-8 to TRBJ2-5, with 7 bases identical to TRBD1. The junction had 6 bases not matched to a gene; V was cut back by 1 base and J by 4 bases. The germline CDR1 and CDR2 sequences are SGHVS and FQNEAQ. This CDR3 has 15 residues. CDR3 in DNA: TGTGCCAGCAGCTTAGAAGGGGGCTGGGGAGAGACCCAGTACTTC. The encoded protein is CASSLEGGWGETQYF.

This clonotype showed up just a few times. The chain links TRBV2 to TRBJ1-4; 7 bases are a match to TRBD1. Trimming removed 6 bases from V and 0 bases from J; junction bases left unmatched: 10. Germline loops: CDR1 SNHLY, CDR2 FYNNEI. The CDR3 contains 17 residues. The CDR3 sequence is CASRPTAGGTTNEKLFF. The DNA of the CDR3 is TGTGCCAGCAGACCCACCGCAGGGGGTACAACTAATGAAAAACTGTTTTTT.

J is TRBJ1-2 and V is TRBV6-1; 8 nucleotides line up with TRBD1. Germline V gene lookup returns CDR1 MNHNS and CDR2 SASEGT. CDR3 length: 16 residues. The ends lost 5 bases at V and 5 bases at J; junction bases unmatched: 13. CDR3 sequence (DNA): TGTGCCAGCAGTTTCGTAACCAGGGGGCGGGCTTATGGCTACACCTTC. It yields the protein CASSFVTRGRAYGYTF.

At least ten counts were recorded for this clonotype. This chain uses TRBV28 with TRBJ2-1; the D is unclear. The CDR3 is made up of 12 amino acids. Germline CDR1 is MDHEN and CDR2 is SYDVKM. V was pared by 6 bases and J by 10 bases, with 13 bases between. This CDR3 is CASRNPFREQFF. In nucleotides, the CDR3 is TGTGCCAGCAGGAACCCTTTCCGGGAGCAGTTCTTC. Using reference TRBV28 and TRBJ2-1 for the parts outside the CDR3, the full variable domain is DVKVTQSSRYLVKRTGEKVFLECVQDMDHENMFWYRQDPGLGLRLIYFSYDVKMKEKGDIPEGYSVSREKKERFSLILESASTNQTSMYLCASRNPFREQFFGPGTRLTVL.

This clonotype has at least ten counts. J is TRBJ2-7 and V is TRBV27; a possible D gene is TRBD1 (5 bases). The germline gives CDR1 MNHEY, CDR2 SMNVEV (reference sequence). V was trimmed by 3 bases and J by 4 bases, leaving 13 bases between them. The CDR3 has 14 residues. The DNA for the CDR3 is TGTGCCAGCAGTTTTGGGGCTCTGGGGTACGAGCAGTACTTC. This codes for CASSFGALGYEQYF.

The chain combines TRBV7-6 with TRBJ2-7; TRBD2 matches 10 bases. The CDR3 extends over 16 amino acids. V dropped 4 bases and J dropped 3; count of bases not matched to a gene: 9. CDR1 and CDR2 from the germline V gene are SGHVS and FNYEAQ. The CDR3 DNA sequence: TGTGCCAGCAGCTCCCCTCTAGCGGGAGTCGGCTACGAGCAGTACTTC. Translating gives CASSSPLAGVGYEQYF.

The chain couples TRBV3-1 to TRBJ2-7; 9 bases line up with TRBD1. Germline trimming cut 0 bases from V and 5 bases from J; bases unmatched to any gene: 2. The CDR3 runs to 14 residues. CDR1 is LGHDT and CDR2 is YNNKEL in the germline V gene (reference sequence). The DNA of the CDR3 is TGTGCCAGCAGCCAAGAAGGGACAGGGAACGAGCAGTACTTC. The encoded protein is CASSQEGTGNEQYF.

Many counts were recorded for this clonotype. This chain uses TRBV20-1 with TRBJ2-3, with 8 bases fitting TRBD2. J lost 5 bases, V lost 3 bases, and 7 bases had no gene match. The CDR3 runs 14 residues. The germline gives CDR1 DFQATT, CDR2 SNEGSKA (reference sequence). CDR3 DNA: TGCAGTGCTAGTGGAGCGGGAGTGATAGATACGCAGTATTTT. This sequence encodes CSASGAGVIDTQYF.

In its sample, this clonotype was seen many times. The chain joins TRBV6-5 to TRBJ1-4, with D maybe TRBD1 (6 bases). The V gene lost 0 bases and the J gene lost 7 bases, with 18 bases spanning the gap. The CDR3 has 17 amino acids. Germline V CDR1 and CDR2: MNHEY, SVGAGI. CDR3 loop: CASSYSPPIQGGEKLFF. The CDR3 DNA reads TGTGCCAGCAGTTACTCCCCCCCTATACAGGGAGGTGAAAAACTGTTTTTT.

This clonotype was observed a few times. The chain employs TRBV6-1 and TRBJ2-5; D may be TRBD1 (5 bases). CDR1 and CDR2 from the germline V gene are MNHNS and SASEGT. The length of the CDR3 is 13 residues. V was cut by 4 bases and J by 3 bases, with 9 bases left in between. The CDR3 here is CASSVTGKETQYF. DNA of the CDR3: TGTGCCAGCAGTGTAACAGGAAAAGAGACCCAGTACTTC.